One sample yielded the 32 T cell receptor beta chains listed below, sequenced in a study of post-analysis software for immune sequencing data. For these receptors, no antigen is known. Unique molecular identifiers were built into the TCR beta cDNA libraries. TCRdb re-derived calls from the PCR reads in MiXCR, one entry per CDR3 protein. The table records 750,000 to 900,000 distinct CDR3 sequences, just over 45% of them present only once. General study findings and limits: When patients were compared with controls, four to six TRBV segments were more frequent, TRBV5-6, TRBV5-1 and TRBV20-1 among them.

Material: blood. Receptors originate from a girl aged 5-17 years with multiple sclerosis.

This chain connects TRBV20-1 to TRBJ2-7, with 8 bases matching TRBD1. With 5 bases clipped from V and 12 bases from J, the junction kept 9 bases outside the gene matches. The CDR3 is 11 amino acids. CDR1 is DFQATT, CDR2 SNEGSKA, per germline (reference sequence). CDR3 in amino acids: CSAPRTGTVYF. CDR3 nucleotides: TGCAGTGCTCCACGGACAGGGACTGTGTACTTC.

The chain is built from TRBV20-1 and TRBJ2-1; maybe TRBD1 (5 bases). This CDR3 comprises 13 residues. Trimming took off 5 bases at V and 4 bases at J, with 12 bases between the two ends. Germline V gene lookup returns CDR1 DFQATT and CDR2 SNEGSKA (reference sequence). The DNA of the CDR3 is TGCAGTGCTCTCAAGGACACGTACAATGAGCAGTTCTTC. Translated: CSALKDTYNEQFF.

CDR3 DNA sequence: TGCGCCAGCAGTCGGGAGGGGGTCGAGCAGTACTTC. Amino acids: CASSREGVEQYF. The chain is built from TRBV5-1 and TRBJ2-7, with 8 positions matching TRBD2. V was pared by 5 bases and J by 6 bases, with 4 bases of the junction left unmatched. This CDR3 is built from 12 residues. The V gene's germline CDR1 is SGHRS and CDR2 YFSETQ.

In its sample, this clonotype was seen a few times. V is TRBV20-1 and J is TRBJ2-1; TRBD2 matches 10 bases. Germline lookup yields CDR1 DFQATT and CDR2 SNEGSKA (reference sequence). The CDR3 has 16 amino acids. Losses at the gene ends were 0 bases for V and 9 bases for J; bases not matched to a gene: 11. CDR3 sequence: CSARDPAEREGREQFF. The CDR3 region has the DNA TGCAGTGCTAGAGATCCCGCTGAGCGGGAGGGGCGTGAGCAGTTCTTC.

This clonotype appeared a few times. The V call is TRBV2, the J call TRBJ2-5, with D unresolved. The CDR3 has 11 amino acids. Trimming pared 3 bases from V and 3 bases from J, leaving 2 bases between. CDR1 is SNHLY, CDR2 FYNNEI, per germline. The CDR3 loop is CASSEKETQYF. The CDR3 DNA reads as TGTGCCAGCAGTGAGAAAGAGACCCAGTACTTC.

The sample holds a few counts of this clonotype. The chain carries TRBV29-1 and TRBJ2-3, with D unresolved. The CDR3 totals 10 residues. Germline V CDR1 and CDR2: SQVTM, ANQGSEA. Trimming left V 7 bases short and J 6 bases short, with 8 bases between. The CDR3 spells CSDAGDTQYF. The DNA of the CDR3 is TGCAGCGATGCCGGGGATACGCAGTATTTT.

The rearrangement joins TRBV4-2 to TRBJ2-2; possibly TRBD2 for D (6 bases). V was shortened by 1 base and J by 5 bases, with 14 bases between the two germline ends. The germline gives CDR1 LGHNA, CDR2 YNFKEQ. The CDR3 loop spans 16 amino acids. Here the CDR3 DNA reads TGTGCCAGCAGCCAAGGACTAGGAGGCCTGACCGGGGAGCTGTTTTTT. This sequence encodes CASSQGLGGLTGELFF.

This sequence joins TRBV5-8 and TRBJ2-2; weak D call: TRBD1 (5 bases). The germline V gene encodes CDR1 SGHTS and CDR2 YDEGEE. This CDR3 has 17 amino acids. Trimming removed 6 bases from V and 6 bases from J, with 24 bases in between. This CDR3 is CASITVGLDRNAGELFF. CDR3 coding DNA: TGTGCCAGCATAACAGTGGGGCTAGATAGAAACGCCGGGGAGCTGTTTTTT.

V gene TRBV30 combines with J gene TRBJ2-1; 11 bases are shared with TRBD2. Germline lookup yields CDR1 GTSNPN and CDR2 SVGIG (reference sequence). J was trimmed by 6 bases and V by 3 bases; bases with no gene match: 4. The CDR3 covers 14 residues. The CDR3 DNA reads as TGTGCCTGGAGGGGGACTAGCGGAGTCAATGAGCAGTTCTTC. It is translated as CAWRGTSGVNEQFF.

This clonotype was seen once. V and J are TRBV20-1 and TRBJ2-1, with D perhaps TRBD1 or TRBD2 (5 bases each). The J call may be in error: the DNA end matches TRBJ2-7 better. The CDR3 length is 15 residues. The germline CDR1 and CDR2 sequences are DFQATT and SNEGSKA (reference sequence). CDR3 in amino acids: CSARAIEGRISEQYF. CDR3 coding DNA: TGCAGTGCTAGAGCGATTGAGGGACGGATTAGTGAGCAGTACTTC.

The J gene is TRBJ2-7, the V gene TRBV20-1; 8 nucleotides line up with TRBD2. J gave up 3 bases and V 0 bases, and 7 bases lay outside the gene matches. Per germline, CDR1 DFQATT and CDR2 SNEGSKA (reference sequence). This CDR3 comprises 15 residues. The CDR3: CSARDPAAGDYEQYF. The CDR3 DNA reads TGCAGTGCTAGAGATCCTGCAGCGGGGGACTACGAGCAGTACTTC.

J is TRBJ2-7 and V is TRBV27; weak D call: TRBD1 (6 bases). V shed 6 bases and J shed 0 bases, with 12 bases lying between them. CDR1 MNHEY and CDR2 SMNVEV come from the germline V gene (reference sequence). This CDR3 region has 14 residues. The CDR3: CASSTGYSSYEQYF. The CDR3 nucleotides are TGTGCCAGCAGCACAGGGTACAGCTCCTACGAGCAGTACTTC.

This chain uses TRBV5-1 with TRBJ2-7; 9 nucleotides agree with TRBD1. The CDR3 sequence is 14 residues long. The V gene's germline CDR1 is SGHRS and CDR2 YFSETQ. V was pared by 4 bases and J by 7 bases, with 9 bases of the junction left unmatched. The CDR3 loop reads CASSMTGGKEEQYF. The CDR3 nucleotides are TGCGCCAGCAGCATGACAGGGGGGAAGGAAGAGCAGTACTTC.

Concerning this clonotype: Its ends do not fully match the called genes, so a read error is possible. The V and J genes are TRBV6-5 and TRBJ2-3; D unresolved. The V gene's germline CDR1 is MNHEY and CDR2 SVGAGI. This CDR3 contains 14 residues. CDR3 coding DNA: TGTGCCAGCCGTACGCCGGACCCCACAGATATGCAGTATTTT. The encoded protein is CASRTPDPTDMQYF.

The rearrangement uses TRBV12-5 and TRBJ2-1; 11 nucleotides align to TRBD2. The V segment lost 11 bases and the J segment 5 bases; nucleotides outside the gene matches: 2. The CDR3 is 12 amino acids. From germline, CDR1 is LGHNT and CDR2 FRNRAP. CDR3 residues: CASGLADNEQFF. CDR3 coding DNA: TGTGCTTCGGGACTAGCGGACAATGAGCAGTTCTTC. The full variable domain, its missing parts supplied by reference TRBV12-5 and TRBJ2-1, is DARVTQTPRHKVTEMGQEVTMRCQPILGHNTVFWYRQTMMQGLELLAYFRNRAPLDDSGMPKDRFSAEMPDATLATLKIQPSEPRDSAVYFCASGLADNEQFFGPGTRLTVL.

There are a few counts of this clonotype. The rearrangement links TRBV21-1 to TRBJ2-7; the listed D gene, TRBD1, was not tested against the DNA. TRBV21-1 is a pseudogene locus. This CDR3 comprises 14 residues. CDR3 sequence: CASSPQTGSYEQYF. For the CDR3, the DNA is TGTGCCAGCAGCCCACAGACAGGGAGCTACGAGCAGTACTTC.

This clonotype showed up just a few times. The J gene is TRBJ2-7, the V gene TRBV6-1, with TRBD1 identical over 7 bases. V was clipped by 2 bases and J by 3 bases; unmatched bases: 4. The CDR3 is 14 residues long. Germline CDR1 is MNHNS and CDR2 is SASEGT. In DNA form, the CDR3 reads TGTGCCAGCAGTGAATGGACAGGCGACTACGAGCAGTACTTC. Encoded protein: CASSEWTGDYEQYF.

This chain joins TRBV28 and TRBJ2-7; no definite D call. Trimming took 4 bases from V and 0 from J, leaving 16 bases between them. The germline V gene encodes CDR1 MDHEN and CDR2 SYDVKM. This CDR3 is built from 16 residues. The CDR3 DNA sequence: TGTGCCAGCAGTTCCCCCCTGACTCCTAGCTCCTACGAGCAGTACTTC. Translated: CASSSPLTPSSYEQYF.

This sequence joins TRBV7-6 and TRBJ1-4, with D possibly TRBD1 on 6 matching bases. The germline V gene has CDR1 SGHVS and CDR2 FNYEAQ. CDR3 length: 14 residues. The V end was cut by 6 bases, the J end by 7 bases, with 15 bases between. The CDR3 DNA sequence: TGTGCCAGCAGGGGTACAGGGCCCCCTGAAAAACTGTTTTTT. It translates to CASRGTGPPEKLFF.

The chain is built from TRBV7-2 and TRBJ2-1, with D maybe TRBD1 (6 bases). Germline values: CDR1 SGHTA, CDR2 FQGNSA. Trimming removed 5 bases at V and 9 bases at J, with 20 bases between. The CDR3 sequence is 15 residues long. CDR3: CASSPWPQGKGEQFF. The CDR3 nucleotides read TGTGCCAGCAGCCCCTGGCCACAGGGTAAAGGTGAGCAGTTCTTC.

The V and J genes are TRBV29-1 and TRBJ2-1; D not resolved. Germline CDR1 is SQVTM and CDR2 is ANQGSEA. V dropped 4 bases and J dropped 2 bases, with 9 bases sitting between them. The CDR3 covers 13 residues. This chain's CDR3 is CSVGVRPYNEQFF. The CDR3 DNA reads as TGCAGCGTTGGGGTTCGACCCTACAATGAGCAGTTCTTC.

This sequence joins TRBV7-9 and TRBJ1-1, with TRBD1 as a possible D gene (6 bases). V was shortened by 6 bases and J by 5 bases, with 16 bases between the two germline ends. Germline V gives CDR1 SEHNR, CDR2 FQNEAQ (reference sequence). CDR3 length: 14 residues. DNA for the CDR3: TGTGCCAGCAGTAGACAGGAGGGAGGTACTGAAGCTTTCTTT. Translated, it gives CASSRQEGGTEAFF.

CDR3 DNA sequence: TGTGCCAGCAGTTTACTAGCGGGAGCTTTCTACGAGCAGTACTTC. Amino acid sequence: CASSLLAGAFYEQYF. The chain is built from TRBV12-3 or TRBV12-4 and TRBJ2-5; 10 bases align to TRBD2. The J call may be faulty, since TRBJ2-7 better matches the DNA end. CDR3 length: 15 residues.

The V gene is TRBV6-7, the J gene TRBJ2-5, with 8 bases lining up with TRBD2. TRBV6-7 is assigned to the ORF class and has an uncertain function. Unmatched junction bases numbered 6, after V lost 2 bases and J lost 4 bases. The CDR3 is made up of 15 amino acids. The CDR3 DNA reads TGTGCCAGCAGTTACGGGCGGGAGGAGCGAGAGACCCAGTACTTC. It codes for CASSYGREERETQYF.

This clonotype turned up a few times. The V and J genes are TRBV12-3 or TRBV12-4 and TRBJ2-5, with TRBD1 as a possible D gene (6 bases). The CDR3 extends over 15 amino acids. The ends were cut back, 5 bases at V and 1 base at J, with 14 bases in the middle. This CDR3 reads CASSPQKTGQETQYF. The CDR3 nucleotides are TGTGCCAGCAGTCCCCAAAAGACAGGCCAAGAGACCCAGTACTTC.

The table lists this clonotype with a few counts. CDR3 in DNA: TGTGCCAGCAGTTACTCGAAGACAGGGGGCTCCTTTGGCTACACCTTC. Translated, it gives CASSYSKTGGSFGYTF. This sequence joins TRBV6-5 and TRBJ1-2; TRBD1 aligns across 10 bases. V was clipped by 0 bases and J by 7 bases; unmatched bases: 8. Germline CDR1 is MNHEY and CDR2 is SVGAGI. There are 16 residues in the CDR3.

This clonotype was found once. The chain combines TRBV24-1 with TRBJ1-1; D is unresolved. The CDR3 has 19 amino acids. Per germline, CDR1 KGHDR and CDR2 SFDVKD. V dropped 0 bases and J dropped 0 bases, with 19 bases sitting between them. This CDR3 reads CATSDLLLDRRSMNTEAFF. The CDR3 nucleotides are TGTGCCACCAGTGATTTGCTCCTAGATAGGAGGAGTATGAACACTGAAGCTTTCTTT.

This clonotype has more than one count but fewer than ten. The chain has TRBV12-3 or TRBV12-4 and TRBJ2-3; the D gene is possibly TRBD1 (6 bases). The length of the CDR3 is 16 residues. V was clipped by 2 bases and J by 3 bases, with 15 bases between them. The CDR3 protein is CASSLWGHIQTDTQYF. CDR3 sequence (DNA): TGTGCCAGCAGTTTATGGGGGCACATCCAGACAGATACGCAGTATTTT.

This rearrangement joins TRBV20-1 to TRBJ2-4, with 13 bases aligning to TRBD2. Losses at the gene ends were 6 bases for V and 13 bases for J; bases not matched to a gene: 12. Germline-derived CDR1 and CDR2 are DFQATT and SNEGSKA (reference sequence). CDR3 length: 14 amino acids. Written as DNA, the CDR3 is TGCAGTGCCAGTGGGACTAGCGGGACCCTTCAGCAGTACTTC. Translated, it gives CSASGTSGTLQQYF.

The CDR3 DNA follows: TGCAGCGTGGTTCTTAAAAAAGCTTTCTTT. It codes for CSVVLKKAFF. The V call is TRBV29-1, the J call TRBJ1-1; no reliable D call. CDR1 SQVTM and CDR2 ANQGSEA come from the germline V gene. Trimming removed 6 bases at V and 9 bases at J, with 11 bases between. The CDR3 loop spans 10 amino acids.

The V and J genes are TRBV6-5 and TRBJ2-3, with 10 nucleotides matching TRBD2. J was trimmed by 0 bases and V by 3 bases; bases with no gene match: 9. Germline assignment: CDR1 MNHEY and CDR2 SVGAGI. The CDR3 runs to 18 residues. The CDR3 region is CASSYIAGGRSSTDTQYF. CDR3 bases: TGTGCCAGCAGTTATATAGCGGGAGGAAGATCTAGCACAGATACGCAGTATTTT.

The sample holds one count of this clonotype. The junction departs from the called germline gene at one end, perhaps through a read error. This chain connects TRBV7-2 to TRBJ1-1; D unresolved. The CDR3 covers 12 residues. Germline loops: CDR1 SGHTA, CDR2 FQGNSA. The CDR3 is CAGSLVSSEAFF. CDR3 sequence (DNA): TGTGCCGGCAGCCTAGTGTCCTCTGAAGCTTTCTTT.